The present T cell receptor beta chain was sequenced within a study of blood T cell repertoires in COVID-19. Study overall: Whether acute or convalescent, the COVID-19 samples came from the United States, Italy and Spain. Nucleic acid was either cDNA or gDNA, and it came from T cells, B-cell-depleted T cells, or PBMCs.

Original handling: From reference gene primer amplification, estimates of nucleated cell counts were derived. The protocol was immunoSEQ multiplex PCR, while the TCRdb copy is restricted to in-frame clones and leaves out a portion. That table supplies the V and J calls and clone size; D and trimming were determined from the DNA. Of approximately 68,000 clones listed, roughly 80% are singletons. The CDR3 is 14 amino acids. Germline V gene lookup returns CDR1 SGHTA and CDR2 FQGTGA. The V and J ends lost 1 base and 4 bases respectively, with 5 bases between them. This clone has a handful of counts. Sequencing was performed on peripheral blood. This sequence originates from an elderly man with active COVID-19. The gene calls are TRBV7-3 and TRBJ1-6, with D unresolved. The CDR3 loop reads CASSLNSYNSPLHF. CDR3 nucleotides: TGTGCCAGCAGCTTAAACAGTTATAATTCACCCCTCCACTTT.